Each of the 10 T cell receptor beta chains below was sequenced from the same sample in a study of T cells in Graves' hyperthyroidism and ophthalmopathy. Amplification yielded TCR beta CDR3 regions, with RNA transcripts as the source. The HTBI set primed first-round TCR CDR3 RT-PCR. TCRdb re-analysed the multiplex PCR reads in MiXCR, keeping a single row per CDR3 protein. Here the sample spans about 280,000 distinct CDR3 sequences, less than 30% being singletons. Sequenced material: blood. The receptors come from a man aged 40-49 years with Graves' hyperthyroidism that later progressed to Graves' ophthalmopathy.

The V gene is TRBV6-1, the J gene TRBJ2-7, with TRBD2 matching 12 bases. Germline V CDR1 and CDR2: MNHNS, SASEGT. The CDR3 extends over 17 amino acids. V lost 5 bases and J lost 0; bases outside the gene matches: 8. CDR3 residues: CASSRTLAGGLSYEQYF. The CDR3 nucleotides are TGTGCCAGCAGTCGGACACTAGCGGGAGGACTCTCCTACGAGCAGTACTTC.

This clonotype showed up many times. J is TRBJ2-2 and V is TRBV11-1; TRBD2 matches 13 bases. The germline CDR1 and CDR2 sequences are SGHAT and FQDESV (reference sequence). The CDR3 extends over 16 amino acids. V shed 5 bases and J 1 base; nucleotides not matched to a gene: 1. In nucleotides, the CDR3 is TGTGCCAGCAGCCGGACTAGCGGGAGGAACACCGGGGAGCTGTTTTTT. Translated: CASSRTSGRNTGELFF.

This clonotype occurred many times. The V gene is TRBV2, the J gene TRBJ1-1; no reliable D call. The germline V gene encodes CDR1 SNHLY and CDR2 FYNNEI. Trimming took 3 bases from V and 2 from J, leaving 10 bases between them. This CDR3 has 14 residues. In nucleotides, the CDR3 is TGTGCCAGCAGTGACGTCTTACCTAACACTGAAGCTTTCTTT. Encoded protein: CASSDVLPNTEAFF. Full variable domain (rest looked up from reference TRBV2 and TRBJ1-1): EPEVTQTPSHQVTQMGQEVILRCVPISNHLYFYWYRQILGQKVEFLVSFYNNEISEKSEIFDDQFSVERPDGSNFTLKIRSTKLEDSAMYFCASSDVLPNTEAFFGQGTRLTVV.

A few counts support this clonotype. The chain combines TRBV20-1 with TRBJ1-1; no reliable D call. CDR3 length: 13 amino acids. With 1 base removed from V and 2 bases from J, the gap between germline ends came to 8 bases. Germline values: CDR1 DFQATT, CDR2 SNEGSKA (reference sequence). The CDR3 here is CSARGHDNTEAFF. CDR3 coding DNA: TGCAGTGCTAGAGGTCACGATAACACTGAAGCTTTCTTT.

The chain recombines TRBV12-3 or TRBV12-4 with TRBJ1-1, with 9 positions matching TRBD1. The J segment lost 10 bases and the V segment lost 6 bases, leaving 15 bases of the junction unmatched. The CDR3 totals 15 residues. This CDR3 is CASSRSSGTGRVAFF. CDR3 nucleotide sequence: TGTGCCAGCAGCCGATCTTCCGGGACAGGGAGGGTAGCTTTCTTT.

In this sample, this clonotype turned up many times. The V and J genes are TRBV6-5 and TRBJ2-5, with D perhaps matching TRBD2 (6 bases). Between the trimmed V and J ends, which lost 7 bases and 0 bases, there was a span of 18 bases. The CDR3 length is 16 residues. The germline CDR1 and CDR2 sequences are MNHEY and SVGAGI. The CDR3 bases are TGTGCCAGCACACTGTCTAGGACTACAAACCAAGAGACCCAGTACTTC. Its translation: CASTLSRTTNQETQYF.

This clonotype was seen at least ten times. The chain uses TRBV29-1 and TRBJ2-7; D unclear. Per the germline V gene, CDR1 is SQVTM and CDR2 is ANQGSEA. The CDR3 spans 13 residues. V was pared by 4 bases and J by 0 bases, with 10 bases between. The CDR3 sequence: CSVVGWSSYEQYF. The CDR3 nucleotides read TGCAGCGTTGTAGGCTGGAGCTCCTACGAGCAGTACTTC.

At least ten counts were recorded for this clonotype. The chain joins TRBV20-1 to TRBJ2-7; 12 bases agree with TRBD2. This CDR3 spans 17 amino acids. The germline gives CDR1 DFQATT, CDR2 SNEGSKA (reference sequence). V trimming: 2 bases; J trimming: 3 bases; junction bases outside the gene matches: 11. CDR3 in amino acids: CSARRRGRTSGNYEQYF. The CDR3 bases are TGCAGTGCTAGACGTAGAGGGAGGACTAGCGGGAACTACGAGCAGTACTTC.

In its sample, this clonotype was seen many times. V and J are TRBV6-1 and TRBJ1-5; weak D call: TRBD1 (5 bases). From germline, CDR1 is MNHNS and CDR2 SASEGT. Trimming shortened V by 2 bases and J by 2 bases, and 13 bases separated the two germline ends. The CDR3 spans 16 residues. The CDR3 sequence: CASSEWTIDRNQPQHF. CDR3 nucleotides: TGTGCCAGCAGTGAATGGACAATTGACCGCAATCAGCCCCAGCATTTT.

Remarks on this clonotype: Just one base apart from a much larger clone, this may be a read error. The CDR3 sequence is CASSTGFNTGELSF. The CDR3 DNA follows: TGTGCCAGTAGTACTGGGTTCAACACCGGGGAGCTGTCTTTT. The chain employs TRBV19 and TRBJ2-2; tentatively, D is TRBD2 (5 bases). This CDR3 comprises 14 residues. The germline CDR1 and CDR2 sequences are LNHDA and SQIVND (reference sequence).